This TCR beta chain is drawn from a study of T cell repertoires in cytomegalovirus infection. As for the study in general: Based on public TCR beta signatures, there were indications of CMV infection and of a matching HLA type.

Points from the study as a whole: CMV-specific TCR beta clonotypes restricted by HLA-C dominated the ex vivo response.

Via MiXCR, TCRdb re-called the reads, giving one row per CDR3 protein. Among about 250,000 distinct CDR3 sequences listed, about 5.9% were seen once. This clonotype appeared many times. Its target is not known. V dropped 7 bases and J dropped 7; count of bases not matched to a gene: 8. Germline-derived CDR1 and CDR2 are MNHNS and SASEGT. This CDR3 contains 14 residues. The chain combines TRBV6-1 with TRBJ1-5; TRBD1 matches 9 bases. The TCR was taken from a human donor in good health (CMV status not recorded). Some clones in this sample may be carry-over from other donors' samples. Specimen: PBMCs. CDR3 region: CASISGQGWQPQHF. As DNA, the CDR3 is TGTGCCAGCATTTCGGGACAGGGCTGGCAGCCCCAGCATTTT.